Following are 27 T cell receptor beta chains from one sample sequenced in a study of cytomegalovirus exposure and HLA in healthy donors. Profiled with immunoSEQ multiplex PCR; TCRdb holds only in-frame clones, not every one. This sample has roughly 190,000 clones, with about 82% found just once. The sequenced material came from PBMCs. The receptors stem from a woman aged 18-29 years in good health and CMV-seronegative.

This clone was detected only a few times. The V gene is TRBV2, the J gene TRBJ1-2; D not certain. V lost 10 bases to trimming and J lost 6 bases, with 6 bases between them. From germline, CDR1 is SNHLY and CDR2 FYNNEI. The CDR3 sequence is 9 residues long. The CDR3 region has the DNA TGTGCCACGAGAGATGGCTACACCTTC. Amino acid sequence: CATRDGYTF.

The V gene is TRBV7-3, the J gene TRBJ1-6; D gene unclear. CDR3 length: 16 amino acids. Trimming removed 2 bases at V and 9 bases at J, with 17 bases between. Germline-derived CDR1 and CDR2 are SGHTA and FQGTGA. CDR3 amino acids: CASSLGSGGSGSPLHF. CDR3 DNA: TGTGCCAGCAGCTTAGGGTCAGGAGGGTCGGGTTCACCCCTCCACTTT.

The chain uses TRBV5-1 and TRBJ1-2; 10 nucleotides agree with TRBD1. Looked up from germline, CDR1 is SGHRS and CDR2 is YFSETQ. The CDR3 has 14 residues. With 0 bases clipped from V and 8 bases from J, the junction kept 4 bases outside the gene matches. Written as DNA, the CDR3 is TGCGCCAGCAGCTTGGGACAGGGGGCTTGGGGCTACACCTTC. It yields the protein CASSLGQGAWGYTF.

Written as DNA, the CDR3 is TGCAGTGCTCCCGGGGGGTACGAGCAGTACTTC. Amino acid sequence: CSAPGGYEQYF. The J gene is TRBJ2-7, the V gene TRBV20-1; 7 nucleotides match TRBD2. The germline V gene has CDR1 DFQATT and CDR2 SNEGSKA (reference sequence). The CDR3 runs to 11 residues. V was pared by 5 bases and J by 4 bases, with 2 bases of the junction left unmatched.

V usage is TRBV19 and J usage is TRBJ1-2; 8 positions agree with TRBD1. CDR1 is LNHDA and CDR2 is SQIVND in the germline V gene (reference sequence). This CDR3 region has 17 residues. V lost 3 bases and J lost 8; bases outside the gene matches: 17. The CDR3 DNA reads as TGTGCCAGTAGTATCAGTCCACCAGGGGGCGCCTCTGGAGGCTACACCTTC. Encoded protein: CASSISPPGGASGGYTF.

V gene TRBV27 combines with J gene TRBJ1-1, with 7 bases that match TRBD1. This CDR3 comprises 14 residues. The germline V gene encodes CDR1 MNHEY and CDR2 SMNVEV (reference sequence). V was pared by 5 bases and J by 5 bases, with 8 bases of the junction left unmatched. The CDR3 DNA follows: TGTGCCAGCAGTATAAGGGGGCTCATTACTGAAGCTTTCTTT. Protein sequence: CASSIRGLITEAFF.

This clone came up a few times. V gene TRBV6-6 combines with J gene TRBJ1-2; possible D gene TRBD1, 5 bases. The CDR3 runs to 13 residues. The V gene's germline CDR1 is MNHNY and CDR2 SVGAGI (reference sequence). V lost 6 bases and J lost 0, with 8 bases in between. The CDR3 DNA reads TGTGCCAGCAGACCGGGGGCTAACTATGGCTACACCTTC. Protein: CASRPGANYGYTF.

CDR3 residues: CASSIDSVVSNYGYTF. The CDR3, as DNA: TGTGCCAGTAGTATAGATTCGGTAGTTTCTAACTATGGCTACACCTTC. The chain joins TRBV19 to TRBJ1-2; no clear D. CDR3 length: 16 residues. Germline V gene data show CDR1 as LNHDA and CDR2 as SQIVND (reference sequence). The V end lost 0 bases, the J end lost 0 bases, and 11 bases lay between the germline ends.

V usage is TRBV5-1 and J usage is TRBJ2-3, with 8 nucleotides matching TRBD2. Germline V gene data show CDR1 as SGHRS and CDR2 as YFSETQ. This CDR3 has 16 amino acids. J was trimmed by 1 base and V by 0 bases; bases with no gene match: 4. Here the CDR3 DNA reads TGCGCCAGCAGCTTGGCGAGTAGCGGGGGCACAGATACGCAGTATTTT. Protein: CASSLASSGGTDTQYF.

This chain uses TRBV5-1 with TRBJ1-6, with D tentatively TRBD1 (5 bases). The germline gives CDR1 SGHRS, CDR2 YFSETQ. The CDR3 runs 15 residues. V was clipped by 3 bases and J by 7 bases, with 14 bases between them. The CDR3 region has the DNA TGCGCCAGCAGCTGGAGGGGTGAGCCAAATTCACCCCTCCACTTT. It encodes CASSWRGEPNSPLHF.

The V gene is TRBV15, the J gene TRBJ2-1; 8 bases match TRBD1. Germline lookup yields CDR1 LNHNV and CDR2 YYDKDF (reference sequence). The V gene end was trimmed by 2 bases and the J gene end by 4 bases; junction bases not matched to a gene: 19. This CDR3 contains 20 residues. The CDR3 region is CATSRPYQQFDRGPYNEQFF. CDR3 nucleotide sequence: TGTGCCACCAGCAGACCTTATCAGCAATTCGACAGGGGACCTTACAATGAGCAGTTCTTC.

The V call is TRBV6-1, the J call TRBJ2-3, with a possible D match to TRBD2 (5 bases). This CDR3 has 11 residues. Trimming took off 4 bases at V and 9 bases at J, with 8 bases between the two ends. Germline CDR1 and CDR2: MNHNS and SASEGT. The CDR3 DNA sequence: TGTGCCAGCAGTGCAGAGGGCACGCAGTATTTT. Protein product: CASSAEGTQYF.

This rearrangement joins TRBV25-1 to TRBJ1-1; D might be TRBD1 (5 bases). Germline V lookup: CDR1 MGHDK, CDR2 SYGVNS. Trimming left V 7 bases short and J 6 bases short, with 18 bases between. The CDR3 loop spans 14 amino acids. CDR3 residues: CASISRGGWAEAFF. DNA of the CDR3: TGTGCCAGCATATCAAGGGGAGGGTGGGCTGAAGCTTTCTTT.

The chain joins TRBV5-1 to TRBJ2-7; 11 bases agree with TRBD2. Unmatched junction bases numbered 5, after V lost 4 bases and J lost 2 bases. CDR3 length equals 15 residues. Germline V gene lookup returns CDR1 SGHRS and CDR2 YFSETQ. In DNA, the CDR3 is TGCGCCAGCAGCGCGACTAGCGGGACTGCCTACGAGCAGTACTTC. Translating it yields CASSATSGTAYEQYF.

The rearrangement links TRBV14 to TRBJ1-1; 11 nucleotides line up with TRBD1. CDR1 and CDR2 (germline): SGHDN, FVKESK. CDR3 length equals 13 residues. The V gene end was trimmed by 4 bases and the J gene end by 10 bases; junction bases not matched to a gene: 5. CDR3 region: CASSPRTGGLAFF. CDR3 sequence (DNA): TGTGCCAGCAGCCCTCGGACAGGGGGCTTAGCTTTCTTT.

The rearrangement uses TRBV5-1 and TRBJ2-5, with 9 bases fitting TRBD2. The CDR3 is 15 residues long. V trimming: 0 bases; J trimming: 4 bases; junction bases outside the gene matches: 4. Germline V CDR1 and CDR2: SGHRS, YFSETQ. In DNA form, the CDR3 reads TGCGCCAGCAGCTTGGGGACTAGCGTAAGAGAGACCCAGTACTTC. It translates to CASSLGTSVRETQYF.

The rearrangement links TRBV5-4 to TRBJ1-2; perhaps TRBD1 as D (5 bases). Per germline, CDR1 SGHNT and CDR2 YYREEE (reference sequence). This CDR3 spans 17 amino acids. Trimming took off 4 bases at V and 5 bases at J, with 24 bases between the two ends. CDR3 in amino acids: CASSHEPGGMVLYGYTF. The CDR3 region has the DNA TGTGCCAGCAGCCACGAACCGGGGGGGATGGTGCTGTATGGCTACACCTTC.

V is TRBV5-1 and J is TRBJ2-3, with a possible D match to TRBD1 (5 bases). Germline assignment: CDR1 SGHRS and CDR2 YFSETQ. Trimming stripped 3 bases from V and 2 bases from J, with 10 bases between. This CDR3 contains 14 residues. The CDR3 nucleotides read TGCGCCAGCAGCTCCTTGACAGACACAGATACGCAGTATTTT. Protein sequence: CASSSLTDTDTQYF.

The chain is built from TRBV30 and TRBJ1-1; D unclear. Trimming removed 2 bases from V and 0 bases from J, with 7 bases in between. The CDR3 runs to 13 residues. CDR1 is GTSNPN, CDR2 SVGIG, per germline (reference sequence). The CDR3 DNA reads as TGTGCCTGGAGTAGGAGAATGAACACTGAAGCTTTCTTT. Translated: CAWSRRMNTEAFF.

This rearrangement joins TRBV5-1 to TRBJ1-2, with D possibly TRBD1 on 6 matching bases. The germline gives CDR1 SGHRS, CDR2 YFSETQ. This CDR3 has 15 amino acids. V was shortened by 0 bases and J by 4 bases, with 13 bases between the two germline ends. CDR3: CASSLVTGSLYGYTF. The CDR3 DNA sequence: TGCGCCAGCAGCTTGGTTACAGGGAGTCTCTATGGCTACACCTTC.

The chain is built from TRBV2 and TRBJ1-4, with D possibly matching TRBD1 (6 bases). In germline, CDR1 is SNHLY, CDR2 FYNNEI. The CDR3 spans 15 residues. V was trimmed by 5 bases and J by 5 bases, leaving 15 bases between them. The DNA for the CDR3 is TGTGCCAGCAGTAGCGCTGACAGGCGGAATGAAAAACTGTTTTTT. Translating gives CASSSADRRNEKLFF.

As DNA, the CDR3 is TGCGCCAGCAGCTACTTCCAGGGAGGAGACACTGAAGCTTTCTTT. Encoded protein: CASSYFQGGDTEAFF. V usage is TRBV5-1 and J usage is TRBJ1-1, with D possibly TRBD1 on 5 matching bases. The ends were cut back, 3 bases at V and 3 bases at J, with 15 bases in the middle. In germline, CDR1 is SGHRS, CDR2 YFSETQ. The CDR3 totals 15 residues.

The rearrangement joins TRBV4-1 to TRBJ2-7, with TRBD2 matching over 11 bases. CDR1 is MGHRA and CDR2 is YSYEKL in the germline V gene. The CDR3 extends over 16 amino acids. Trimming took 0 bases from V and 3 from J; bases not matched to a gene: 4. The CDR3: CASSQDPGTSGYEQYF. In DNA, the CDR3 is TGCGCCAGCAGCCAAGATCCAGGGACTAGCGGCTACGAGCAGTACTTC.

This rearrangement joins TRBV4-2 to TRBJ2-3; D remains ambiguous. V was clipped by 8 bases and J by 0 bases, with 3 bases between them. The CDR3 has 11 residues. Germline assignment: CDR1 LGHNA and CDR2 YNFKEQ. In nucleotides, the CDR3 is TGTGCCAGCCAAAGCACAGATACGCAGTATTTT. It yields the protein CASQSTDTQYF.

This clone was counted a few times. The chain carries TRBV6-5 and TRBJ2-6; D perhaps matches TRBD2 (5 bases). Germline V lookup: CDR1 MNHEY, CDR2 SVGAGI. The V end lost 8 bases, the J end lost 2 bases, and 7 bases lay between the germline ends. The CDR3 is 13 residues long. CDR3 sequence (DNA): TGTGCCAGCTACGGGGCTGGGGCCAACGTCCTGACTTTC. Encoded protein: CASYGAGANVLTF.

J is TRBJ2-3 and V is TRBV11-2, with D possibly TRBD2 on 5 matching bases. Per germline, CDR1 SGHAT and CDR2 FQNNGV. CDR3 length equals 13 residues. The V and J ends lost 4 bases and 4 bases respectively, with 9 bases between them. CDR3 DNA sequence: TGTGCCAGCAGCTCAGGACTTTCAGATACGCAGTATTTT. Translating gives CASSSGLSDTQYF.

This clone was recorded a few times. Here the CDR3 reads CASSSGQGSNQPQHF. CDR3 DNA sequence: TGCGCCAGCAGCTCCGGACAGGGGAGCAATCAGCCCCAGCATTTT. The chain combines TRBV4-1 with TRBJ1-5; 9 bases match TRBD1. V trimming: 5 bases; J trimming: 1 base; junction bases outside the gene matches: 3. This CDR3 is built from 15 residues. The V gene's germline CDR1 is MGHRA and CDR2 YSYEKL.